The entry below describes one TCR beta chain. Which antigen it targets is not known. Nothing much larger sits one base from this clone, and base qualities are not available. Ophthalmopathy patients had moderately to severely active disease, Clinical Activity Score of at least 3, NOSPECS grade of at least 4, and duration under 3 months. Exclusion was applied to patients with uncontrolled infections, other autoimmune diseases, pregnancy or lactation. Diagnoses relied on clinical symptoms, serum thyroxine and TRAb, thyroid ultrasound and orbital computed tomography. Ficoll-Paque density gradient centrifugation was used to isolate PBMCs from about 9 ml of fresh peripheral blood. Trizol reagent was used to extract total RNA, and RNA quality was then checked on an Agilent 2100 Bioanalyzer. This sample is part of a study of T cells in Graves' hyperthyroidism and ophthalmopathy (dated by TCRdb to between 2018 and 2020). The study in broad terms: Peripheral blood samples were taken at the time of initial diagnosis, prior to any treatment. Prospective prediction of ophthalmopathy was tested in an independent validation cohort consisting of about 20 hyperthyroidism patients and over 15 patients who later progressed to ophthalmopathy. The approximately 100 discovery patients were randomly split 7:3 into training and test sets. TCR Vbeta CDR3 sequencing of 130 to 150 peripheral blood samples (roughly 41 ophthalmopathy, about 80 hyperthyroidism and about 17 progressor patients) is reported in the paper. After sampling, hyperthyroidism patients received methimazole starting at 30 mg daily, and ophthalmopathy patients received high-dose intravenous methylprednisolone. In more than 5 Graves' hyperthyroidism patients, the study also compared T-cell repertoires from thyroid tissue with T-cell repertoires from blood. To identify TCR V-J signatures that set the groups apart, the researchers used a discovery cohort of approximately 98 patients, made up of around 40 with Graves' ophthalmopathy and some 56 with stable Graves' hyperthyroidism. Beyond this particular receptor, the publication reports: No statistical method was used to set the sample size in advance, and investigators knew the group allocation. Most expanded thyroid clonotypes (frequency above 0.001) were also found in blood, which suggests that blood repertoires may mirror thyroid immune responses. In validation, the model predicted progression to ophthalmopathy with roughly 70% sensitivity and 72.22% specificity, a median of around 6.6 months before onset. A 13 V-J signature model separated ophthalmopathy from stable hyperthyroidism, with over 85% sensitivity and 81.08% specificity in cross-validation and 80%/75% in testing.

The TCR beta CDR3 regions were amplified from the RNA transcripts. The first round of RT-PCR for the TCR CDR3 was performed with the HTBI primer set and the Qiagen OneStep RT-PCR kit. Libraries were constructed in a second round of multiplex PCR, after which size selection and purification were performed. Libraries were sequenced paired-end with 100 bp reads on an Illumina HiSeq2000. The original pipeline was this. SOAPnuke was used to process the raw data, with reads discarded if the reads contained adapters or uncalled bases, had a mean Phred below 15, or lacked an exact constant-primer or identifier match. High-quality paired reads were merged with COPE v1.2.5, and unique nucleotide sequences were defined as clonotypes. MiTCR v1.1 was used to align clonotypes to the IMGT TRBV, TRBD and TRBJ reference segments. Only V-J combinations with frequency above 0.0001, covering 99% to 99.2% of repertoires, were analysed. The TCS score was defined as F50 (clonal expansion) divided by E x V (chaos), with BLOSUM62-based TCRdist calculated between CDR3 peptides within each V-J. Welch's t-statistics and random forest reduced roughly 540 V-J features to roughly 13, which were used in a naive Bayes classifier (R e1071). TCRdb reanalyzed the raw reads on its own, using fastp at Q25 for trimming and MiXCR for clone calling, and kept in-frame beta chains. Duplicate CDR3 protein sequences are folded into a single record with the most common DNA and genes. The V and J calls were determined by TCRdb, not by the authors. The sample profile shows around 490,000 distinct CDR3 sequences; less than 20% of them were found once. Clones ranked in the top ten supply 47% of the sample.

Material: blood. This receptor was identified in a man aged 40-49 years with Graves' ophthalmopathy.

The nucleotide sequence is TGTGCCAGCAGTAAAGGGGTCCCCACACCCCTCCACTTT. This gives the protein CASSKGVPTPLHF. This chain joins TRBV11-2 to TRBJ1-6; the D gene is possibly TRBD1, with 5 bases matching. In the germline V gene, CDR1 corresponds to SGHAT and CDR2 to FQNNGV. Counted from cysteine to phenylalanine, this CDR3 has 13 amino acids. The sequence is cut down to CDR3 DNA, 39 bases in frame from base 1. V and J lose 6 bases and 11 bases, and a span of 14 bases separates them.